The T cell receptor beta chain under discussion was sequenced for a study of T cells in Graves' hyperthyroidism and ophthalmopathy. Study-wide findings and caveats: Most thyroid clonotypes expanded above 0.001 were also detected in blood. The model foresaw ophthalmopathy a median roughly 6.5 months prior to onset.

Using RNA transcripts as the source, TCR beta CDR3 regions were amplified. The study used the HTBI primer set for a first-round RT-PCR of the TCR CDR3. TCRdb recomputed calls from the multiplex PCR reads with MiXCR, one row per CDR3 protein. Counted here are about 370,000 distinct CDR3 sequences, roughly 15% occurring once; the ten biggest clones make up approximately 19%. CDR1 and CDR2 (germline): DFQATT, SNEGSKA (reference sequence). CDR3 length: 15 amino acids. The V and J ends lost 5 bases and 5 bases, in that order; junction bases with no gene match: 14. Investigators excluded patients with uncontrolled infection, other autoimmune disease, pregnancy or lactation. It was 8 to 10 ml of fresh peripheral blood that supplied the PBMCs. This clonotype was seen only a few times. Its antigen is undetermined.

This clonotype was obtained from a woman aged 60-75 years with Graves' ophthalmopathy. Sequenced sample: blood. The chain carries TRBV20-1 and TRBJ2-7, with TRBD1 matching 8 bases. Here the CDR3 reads CSADGRIRGLDEQYF. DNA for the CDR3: TGCAGTGCTGATGGTCGAATCAGGGGGCTGGACGAGCAGTACTTC.